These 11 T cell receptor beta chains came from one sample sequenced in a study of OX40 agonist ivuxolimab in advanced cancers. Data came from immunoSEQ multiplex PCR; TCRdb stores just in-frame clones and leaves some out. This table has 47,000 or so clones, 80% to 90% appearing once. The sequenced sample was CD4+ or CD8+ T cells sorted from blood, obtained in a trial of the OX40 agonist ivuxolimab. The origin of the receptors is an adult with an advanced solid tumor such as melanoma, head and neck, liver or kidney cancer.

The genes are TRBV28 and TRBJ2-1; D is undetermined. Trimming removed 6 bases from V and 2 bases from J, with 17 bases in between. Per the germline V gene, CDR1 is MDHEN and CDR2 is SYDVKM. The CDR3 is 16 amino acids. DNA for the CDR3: TGTGCCAGCAGCCCCCAGCCTAGGTTCGCCTACAATGAGCAGTTCTTC. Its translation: CASSPQPRFAYNEQFF.

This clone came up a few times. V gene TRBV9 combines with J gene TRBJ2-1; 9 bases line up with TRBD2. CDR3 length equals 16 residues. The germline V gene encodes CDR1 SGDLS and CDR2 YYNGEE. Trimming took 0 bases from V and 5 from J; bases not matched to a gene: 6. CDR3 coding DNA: TGTGCCAGCAGCGTAGTCCGGGCGGGGGGGCACAATGAGCAGTTCTTC. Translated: CASSVVRAGGHNEQFF.

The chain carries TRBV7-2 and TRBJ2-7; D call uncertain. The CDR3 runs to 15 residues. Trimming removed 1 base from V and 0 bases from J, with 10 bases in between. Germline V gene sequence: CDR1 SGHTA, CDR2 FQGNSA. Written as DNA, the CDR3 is TGTGCCAGCAGCTTAGGCAGGCTCAGCTCCTACGAGCAGTACTTC. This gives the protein CASSLGRLSSYEQYF.

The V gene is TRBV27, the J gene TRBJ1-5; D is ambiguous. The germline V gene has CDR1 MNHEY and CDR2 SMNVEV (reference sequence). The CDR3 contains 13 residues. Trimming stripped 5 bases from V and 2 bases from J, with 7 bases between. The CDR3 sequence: CASSQAGNQPQHF. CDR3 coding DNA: TGTGCCAGCAGTCAAGCCGGCAATCAGCCCCAGCATTTT.

CDR3 sequence (DNA): TGTGCCAGCATCACTCGCAGCAGCTACCAAGAGACCCAGTACTTC. It is translated as CASITRSSYQETQYF. This rearrangement joins TRBV28 to TRBJ2-5, with unresolved D. The germline V gene has CDR1 MDHEN and CDR2 SYDVKM. V was shortened by 7 bases and J by 0 bases, with 15 bases between the two germline ends. The CDR3 is 15 amino acids.

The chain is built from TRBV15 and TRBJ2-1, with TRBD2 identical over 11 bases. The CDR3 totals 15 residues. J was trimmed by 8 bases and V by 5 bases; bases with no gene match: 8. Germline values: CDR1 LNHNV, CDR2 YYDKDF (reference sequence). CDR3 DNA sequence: TGTGCCACCAGCGGACTAGCGGGCGCTTTAGATGAGCAGTTCTTC. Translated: CATSGLAGALDEQFF.

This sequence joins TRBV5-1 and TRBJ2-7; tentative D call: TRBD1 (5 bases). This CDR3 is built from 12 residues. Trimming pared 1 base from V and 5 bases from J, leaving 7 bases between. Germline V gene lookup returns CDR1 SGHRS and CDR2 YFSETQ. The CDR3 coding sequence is TGCGCCAGCAGCTTGCCGACAGACGAGCAGTACTTC. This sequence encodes CASSLPTDEQYF.

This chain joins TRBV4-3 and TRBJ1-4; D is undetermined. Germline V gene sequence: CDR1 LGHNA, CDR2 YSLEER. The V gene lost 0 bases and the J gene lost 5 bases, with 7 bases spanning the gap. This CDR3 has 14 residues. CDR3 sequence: CASSQDRWNEKLFF. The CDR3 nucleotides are TGCGCCAGCAGCCAAGATCGCTGGAATGAAAAACTGTTTTTT.

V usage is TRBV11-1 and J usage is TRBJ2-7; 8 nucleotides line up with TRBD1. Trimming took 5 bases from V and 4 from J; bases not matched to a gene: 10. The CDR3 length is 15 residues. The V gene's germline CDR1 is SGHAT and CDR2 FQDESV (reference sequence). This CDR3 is CASSASGTGSYEQYF. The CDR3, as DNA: TGTGCCAGCAGCGCCTCCGGGACAGGATCATACGAGCAGTACTTC.

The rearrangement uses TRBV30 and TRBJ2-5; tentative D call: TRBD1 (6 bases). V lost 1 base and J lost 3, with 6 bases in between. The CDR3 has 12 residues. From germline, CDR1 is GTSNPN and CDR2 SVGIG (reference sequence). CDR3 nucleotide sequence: TGTGCCTGGAGTGGGACAGAAGAGACCCAGTACTTC. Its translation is CAWSGTEETQYF.

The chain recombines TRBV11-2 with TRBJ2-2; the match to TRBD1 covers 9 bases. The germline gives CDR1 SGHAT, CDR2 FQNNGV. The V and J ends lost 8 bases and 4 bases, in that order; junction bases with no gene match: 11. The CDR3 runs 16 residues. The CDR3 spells CASRPPDRGVTGELFF. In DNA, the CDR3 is TGTGCCAGCCGCCCTCCGGACAGGGGCGTCACCGGGGAGCTGTTTTTT.